This T cell receptor (beta chain) was recorded in a study of T cell changes during pregnancy in multiple sclerosis. Data came from immunoSEQ multiplex PCR; TCRdb stores just in-frame clones and leaves some out. This table holds around 17,000 clones, around 97% found once. The CDR3 has 15 residues. Germline V lookup: CDR1 MDHEN, CDR2 SYDVKM. V shed 6 bases, J shed 5 bases, and the junction held 6 bases outside the gene matches. The sequences come from peripheral blood, collected in the third trimester of pregnancy. This clonotype was obtained from a female donor with multiple sclerosis, enrolled in a pregnancy study. The chain couples TRBV28 to TRBJ2-7; 14 nucleotides align to TRBD2. CDR3 DNA sequence: TGTGCCAGCAGCCCCGGGACTAGCGGGAGCCACGAGCAGTACTTC. Translation gives CASSPGTSGSHEQYF.